The 17 T cell receptor beta chains presented below share a single source sample, sequenced in a study of cytomegalovirus exposure and HLA in healthy donors. In the PCR, 60 Vbeta and 13 Jbeta primers were used. The method was immunoSEQ multiplex PCR; TCRdb's version includes in-frame clones alone and lacks a portion of them. The data show roughly 200,000 clones, 77% seen once. Sequencing was performed on PBMCs. The origin of the receptors is an older woman in good health and CMV-seropositive.

This clone was observed a few times. This chain connects TRBV27 to TRBJ2-7; D perhaps matches TRBD1 (6 bases). The germline gives CDR1 MNHEY, CDR2 SMNVEV (reference sequence). The CDR3 sequence is 14 residues long. V lost 0 bases and J 2 bases, leaving 8 bases between the germline ends. This CDR3 is CASSLSGQPYEQYF. In DNA form, the CDR3 reads TGTGCCAGCAGTTTATCCGGACAGCCCTACGAGCAGTACTTC.

The gene calls are TRBV29-1 and TRBJ2-7; 8 bases agree with TRBD1. V was pared by 3 bases and J by 6 bases, with 13 bases of the junction left unmatched. The CDR3 extends over 15 amino acids. CDR1 and CDR2 from the germline V gene are SQVTM and ANQGSEA. Here the CDR3 DNA reads TGCAGCGTTGACCCAGGGACAGGAGAAGCCTCCGAGCAGTACTTC. It specifies CSVDPGTGEASEQYF.

J is TRBJ2-1 and V is TRBV5-4; TRBD2 aligns across 7 bases. V shed 1 base, J shed 6 bases, and the junction held 4 bases outside the gene matches. CDR1 SGHNT and CDR2 YYREEE come from the germline V gene (reference sequence). This CDR3 is 14 amino acids long. This CDR3 reads CASSLSGTINEQFF. CDR3 bases: TGTGCCAGCAGCTTGTCGGGGACTATCAATGAGCAGTTCTTC.

V and J are TRBV9 and TRBJ2-3; 7 bases align to TRBD1. Germline trimming cut 5 bases from V and 1 base from J; bases unmatched to any gene: 13. Germline V CDR1 and CDR2: SGDLS, YYNGEE. This CDR3 contains 17 residues. The CDR3 sequence: CASSALTTGMGTDTQYF. Here the CDR3 DNA reads TGTGCCAGCAGTGCCCTCACGACAGGGATGGGCACAGATACGCAGTATTTT.

The J gene is TRBJ1-5, the V gene TRBV6-1; D is unresolved. Germline CDR1 MNHNS, CDR2 SASEGT. Trimming cost V 5 bases and J 7 bases, with 12 bases left between them. The CDR3 contains 13 residues. The CDR3 DNA is TGTGCCAGCAGTCCTATGAGCGGGCAGCCCCAGCATTTT. Amino acid sequence: CASSPMSGQPQHF.

V is TRBV10-3 and J is TRBJ2-7, with 9 bases matching TRBD1. The CDR3 is made up of 13 amino acids. V was clipped by 7 bases and J by 1 base; unmatched bases: 2. From germline, CDR1 is ENHRY and CDR2 SYGVKD. CDR3 sequence reads: CAITGTGSYEQYF. CDR3 bases: TGTGCCATCACGGGGACAGGGTCCTACGAGCAGTACTTC.

The chain links TRBV18 to TRBJ2-5, with D possibly matching TRBD1 (6 bases). CDR3 length: 15 amino acids. Germline CDR1 reads KGHSH; CDR2 reads LQKENI. V lost 2 bases and J 4 bases, leaving 14 bases between the germline ends. The CDR3 nucleotides are TGTGCCAGCTCACCAGGGGGCGCCTGGGGAGAGACCCAGTACTTC. As protein: CASSPGGAWGETQYF. The variable domain in full, completed from reference TRBV18 and TRBJ2-5, reads NAGVMQNPRHLVRRRGQEARLRCSPMKGHSHVYWYRQLPEEGLKFMVYLQKENIIDESGMPKERFSAEFPKEGPSILRIQQVVRGDSAAYFCASSPGGAWGETQYFGPGTRLLVL.

J is TRBJ2-1 and V is TRBV7-8, with D possibly TRBD2 on 5 matching bases. The CDR3 sequence is 13 residues long. Trimming left V 4 bases short and J 11 bases short, with 15 bases between. Germline V CDR1 and CDR2: SGHVS, FQNEAQ. In DNA form, the CDR3 reads TGTGCCAGCAGCTCCGAGAGGAGCGGAAAGCAGTTCTTC. Protein sequence: CASSSERSGKQFF.

CDR3 nucleotide sequence: TGTGCCAGCATCCTAAGCGGGGACAGGGGCCTGAACACTGAAGCTTTCTTT. Translation: CASILSGDRGLNTEAFF. V usage is TRBV5-6 and J usage is TRBJ1-1, with 10 bases fitting TRBD1. Unmatched junction bases numbered 11, after V lost 6 bases and J lost 0 bases. The CDR3 spans 17 residues. In germline, CDR1 is SGHDT, CDR2 YYEEEE.

The rearrangement links TRBV6-5 to TRBJ1-5; 7 bases fit TRBD1. CDR1 and CDR2 from the germline V gene are MNHEY and SVGAGI. The CDR3 extends over 15 amino acids. V trimming: 5 bases; J trimming: 2 bases; junction bases outside the gene matches: 6. The CDR3 protein is CASSTDRVGNQPQHF. The DNA of the CDR3 is TGTGCCAGCAGTACCGACAGGGTCGGCAATCAGCCCCAGCATTTT.

About this clone itself: Other DNA sequences in this specimen translate into the identical CDR3. This chain links TRBV5-4 with TRBJ1-3, with D possibly TRBD1 on 5 matching bases. In germline, CDR1 is SGHNT, CDR2 YYREEE (reference sequence). V lost 0 bases to trimming and J lost 1 base, with 8 bases between them. The CDR3 sequence is 15 residues long. The CDR3 DNA reads TGTGCCAGCAGCTTGGACAGGTCTTCTGGAAACACCATATATTTT. Its translation: CASSLDRSSGNTIYF.

The chain uses TRBV11-2 and TRBJ2-5; 7 bases align to TRBD2. Germline values: CDR1 SGHAT, CDR2 FQNNGV. This CDR3 has 14 residues. V was clipped by 2 bases and J by 4 bases; unmatched bases: 4. CDR3 nucleotide sequence: TGTGCCAGCAGCTTACGAGGCGGGGGAGAGACCCAGTACTTC. Translation: CASSLRGGGETQYF. The entire variable domain, with the rest obtained from reference TRBV11-2 and TRBJ2-5, is as follows: EAGVAQSPRYKIIEKRQSVAFWCNPISGHATLYWYQQILGQGPKLLIQFQNNGVVDDSQLPKDRFSAERLKGVDSTLKIQPAKLEDSAVYLCASSLRGGGETQYFGPGTRLLVL.

CDR3: CAWTLAGGMPDTQYF. CDR3 nucleotide sequence: TGTGCCTGGACTCTAGCGGGAGGGATGCCAGATACGCAGTATTTT. The J gene is TRBJ2-3, the V gene TRBV30; 12 bases align to TRBD2. V lost 4 bases to trimming and J lost 4 bases; unmatched junction nucleotides: 6. The germline gives CDR1 GTSNPN, CDR2 SVGIG (reference sequence). The CDR3 contains 15 residues.

The chain is built from TRBV7-3 and TRBJ2-2; TRBD2 matches at 16 bases. CDR1 and CDR2 from the germline V gene are SGHTA and FQGTGA. The CDR3 runs 19 residues. Germline trimming cut 5 bases from V and 2 bases from J; bases unmatched to any gene: 8. CDR3 nucleotide sequence: TGTGCCAGCAGCCCCCAGGGACTAGCGGGAGGGCCAAACACCGGGGAGCTGTTTTTT. Translated, it gives CASSPQGLAGGPNTGELFF.

About this clone: Germline is not matched at one junction end, which may reflect a read error. The chain combines TRBV30 with TRBJ2-6, with a tentative D call TRBD1 (6 bases). The CDR3 covers 20 residues. The germline gives CDR1 GTSNPN, CDR2 SVGIG (reference sequence). CDR3 sequence reads: CAWSVLSLTGQNPGANGLTF. As DNA, the CDR3 is TGTGCCTGGAGTGTACTAAGTCTGACAGGCCAGAACCCTGGGGCCAACGGCCTGACTTTC.

The table lists this clone with a count of one. The gene calls are TRBV7-6 and TRBJ2-7; D possibly corresponds to TRBD2 (6 bases). The germline V and J ends were trimmed by 7 bases and 0 bases, with 16 bases remaining between them. Germline V gene lookup returns CDR1 SGHVS and CDR2 FNYEAQ. CDR3 length: 15 amino acids. The CDR3 is CASTRDFRDSYEQYF. For the CDR3, the DNA is TGTGCCAGCACCCGGGACTTTAGGGACTCCTACGAGCAGTACTTC.

This chain uses TRBV18 with TRBJ2-1, with 10 bases that match TRBD2. CDR1 is KGHSH, CDR2 LQKENI, per germline. Trimming cost V 3 bases and J 10 bases; bases outside gene matches: 18. CDR3 length: 18 amino acids. The CDR3: CASSPYTGSGRDRSEQFF. The CDR3 DNA reads as TGTGCCAGCTCACCTTATACCGGCAGCGGGAGGGACCGTAGCGAGCAGTTCTTC.